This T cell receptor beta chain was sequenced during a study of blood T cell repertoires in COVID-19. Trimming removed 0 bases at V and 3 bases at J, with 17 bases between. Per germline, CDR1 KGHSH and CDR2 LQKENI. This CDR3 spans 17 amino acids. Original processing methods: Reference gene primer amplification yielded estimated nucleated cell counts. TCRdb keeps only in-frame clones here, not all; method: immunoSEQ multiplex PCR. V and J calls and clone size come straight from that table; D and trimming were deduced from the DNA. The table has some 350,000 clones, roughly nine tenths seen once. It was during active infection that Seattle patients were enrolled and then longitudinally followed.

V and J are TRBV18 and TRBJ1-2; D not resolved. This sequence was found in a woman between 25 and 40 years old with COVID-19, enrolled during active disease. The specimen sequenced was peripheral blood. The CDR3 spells CASSPPGRRKVDYGYTF. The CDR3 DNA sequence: TGTGCCAGCTCACCACCTGGGAGGCGGAAGGTTGACTATGGCTACACCTTC. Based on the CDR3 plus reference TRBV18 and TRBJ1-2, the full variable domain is NAGVMQNPRHLVRRRGQEARLRCSPMKGHSHVYWYRQLPEEGLKFMVYLQKENIIDESGMPKERFSAEFPKEGPSILRIQQVVRGDSAAYFCASSPPGRRKVDYGYTFGSGTRLTVV.